The sequence of this TCR beta chain was determined in a study of T cells in Graves' hyperthyroidism and ophthalmopathy. In the study overall: Peripheral blood specimens were obtained at initial diagnosis, prior to any treatment.

Using RNA transcripts as the source, TCR beta CDR3 regions were amplified. TCR CDR3 regions were first amplified by RT-PCR with HTBI primers. TCRdb processed the multiplex PCR reads anew with MiXCR; each CDR3 protein has one entry. The table records approximately 400,000 distinct CDR3 sequences, 15% to 18% of them present only once. This clonotype came up a few times. The CDR3 length is 14 residues. The V gene's germline CDR1 is LNHDA and CDR2 SQIVND (reference sequence). V lost 3 bases to trimming and J lost 5 bases, with 11 bases between them. Sequenced input: blood. This receptor was taken from a young woman with Graves' hyperthyroidism. V usage is TRBV19 and J usage is TRBJ2-1; no reliable D call. CDR3 nucleotide sequence: TGTGCCAGTAGTATTGGAAACACCAACAATGAGCAGTTCTTC. Protein product: CASSIGNTNNEQFF.